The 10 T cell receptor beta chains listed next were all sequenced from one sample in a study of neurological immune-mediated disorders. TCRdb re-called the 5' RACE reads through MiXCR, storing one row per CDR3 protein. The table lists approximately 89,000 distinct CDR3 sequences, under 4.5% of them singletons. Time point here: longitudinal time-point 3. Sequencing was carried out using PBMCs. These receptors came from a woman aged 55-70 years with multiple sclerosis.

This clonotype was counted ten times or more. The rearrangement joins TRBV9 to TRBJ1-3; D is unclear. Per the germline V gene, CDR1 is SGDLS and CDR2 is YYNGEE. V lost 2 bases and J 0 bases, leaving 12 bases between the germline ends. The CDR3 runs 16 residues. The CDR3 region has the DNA TGTGCCAGCAGCGTTACCCCAGCCAACTCTGGAAACACCATATATTTT. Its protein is CASSVTPANSGNTIYF. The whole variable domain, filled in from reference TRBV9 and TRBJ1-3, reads DSGVTQTPKHLITATGQRVTLRCSPRSGDLSVYWYQQSLDQGLQFLIQYYNGEERAKGNILERFSAQQFPDLHSELNLSSLELGDSALYFCASSVTPANSGNTIYFGEGSWLTVV.

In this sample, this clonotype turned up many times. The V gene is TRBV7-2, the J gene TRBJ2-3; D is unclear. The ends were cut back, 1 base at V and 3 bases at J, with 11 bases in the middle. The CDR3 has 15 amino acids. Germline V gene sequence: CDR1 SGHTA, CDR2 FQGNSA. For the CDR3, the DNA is TGTGCCAGCAGCTTAGTGTTTAGCCCTACAGATACGCAGTATTTT. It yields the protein CASSLVFSPTDTQYF.

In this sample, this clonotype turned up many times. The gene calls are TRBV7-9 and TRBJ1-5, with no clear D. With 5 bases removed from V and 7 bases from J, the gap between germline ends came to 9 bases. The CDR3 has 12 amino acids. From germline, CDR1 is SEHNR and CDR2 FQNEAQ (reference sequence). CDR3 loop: CASSQTEQPQHF. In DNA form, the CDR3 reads TGTGCCAGCAGCCAGACTGAGCAGCCCCAGCATTTT. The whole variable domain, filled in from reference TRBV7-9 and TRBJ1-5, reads DTGVSQNPRHKITKRGQNVTFRCDPISEHNRLYWYRQTLGQGPEFLTYFQNEAQLEKSRLLSDRFSAERPKGSFSTLEIQRTEQGDSAMYLCASSQTEQPQHFGDGTRLSIL.

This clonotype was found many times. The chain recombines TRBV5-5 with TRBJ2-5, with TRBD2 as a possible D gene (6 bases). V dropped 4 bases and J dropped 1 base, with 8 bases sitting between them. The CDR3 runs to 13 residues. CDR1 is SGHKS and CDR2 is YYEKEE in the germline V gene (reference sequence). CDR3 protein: CASSRGLQETQYF. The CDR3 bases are TGTGCCAGCAGCCGGGGACTCCAAGAGACCCAGTACTTC.

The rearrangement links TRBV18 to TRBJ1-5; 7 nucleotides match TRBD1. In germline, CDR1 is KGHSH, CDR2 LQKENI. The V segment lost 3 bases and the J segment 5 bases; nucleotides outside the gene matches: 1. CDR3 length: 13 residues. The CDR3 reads CASSPTGDQPQHF. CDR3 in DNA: TGTGCCAGCTCACCCACAGGGGATCAGCCCCAGCATTTT.

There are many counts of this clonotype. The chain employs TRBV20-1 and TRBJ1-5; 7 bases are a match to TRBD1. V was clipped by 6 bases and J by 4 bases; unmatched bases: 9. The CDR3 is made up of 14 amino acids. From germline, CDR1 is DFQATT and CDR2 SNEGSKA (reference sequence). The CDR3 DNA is TGCAGTGCCGCCGATAACAGGGGTAATCAGCCCCAGCATTTT. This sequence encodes CSAADNRGNQPQHF.

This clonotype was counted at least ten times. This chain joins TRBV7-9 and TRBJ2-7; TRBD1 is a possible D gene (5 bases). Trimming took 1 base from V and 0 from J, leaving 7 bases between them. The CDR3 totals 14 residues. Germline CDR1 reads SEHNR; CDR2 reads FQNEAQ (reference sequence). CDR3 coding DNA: TGTGCCAGCAGCTTAGAGGGGATCTCCTACGAGCAGTACTTC. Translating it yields CASSLEGISYEQYF.

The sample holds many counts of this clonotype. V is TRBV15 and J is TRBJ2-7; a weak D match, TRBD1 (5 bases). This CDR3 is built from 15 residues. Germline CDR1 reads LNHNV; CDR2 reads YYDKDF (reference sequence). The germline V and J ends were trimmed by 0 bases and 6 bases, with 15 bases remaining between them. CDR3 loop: CATSREVGRLSEQYF. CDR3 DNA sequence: TGTGCCACCAGCAGAGAAGTGGGGCGCCTAAGCGAGCAGTACTTC. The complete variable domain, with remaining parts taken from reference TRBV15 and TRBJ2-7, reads DAMVIQNPRYQVTQFGKPVTLSCSQTLNHNVMYWYQQKSSQAPKLLFHYYDKDFNNEADTPDNFQSRRPNTSFCFLDIRSPGLGDTAMYLCATSREVGRLSEQYFGPGTRLTVT.

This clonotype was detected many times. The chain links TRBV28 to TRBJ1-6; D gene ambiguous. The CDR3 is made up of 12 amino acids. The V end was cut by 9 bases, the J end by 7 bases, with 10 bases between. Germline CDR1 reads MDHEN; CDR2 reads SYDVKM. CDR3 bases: TGTGCCAGTACAGAGCCGAATTCACCCCTCCACTTT. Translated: CASTEPNSPLHF. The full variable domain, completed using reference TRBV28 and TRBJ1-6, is DVKVTQSSRYLVKRTGEKVFLECVQDMDHENMFWYRQDPGLGLRLIYFSYDVKMKEKGDIPEGYSVSREKKERFSLILESASTNQTSMYLCASTEPNSPLHFGNGTRLTVT.

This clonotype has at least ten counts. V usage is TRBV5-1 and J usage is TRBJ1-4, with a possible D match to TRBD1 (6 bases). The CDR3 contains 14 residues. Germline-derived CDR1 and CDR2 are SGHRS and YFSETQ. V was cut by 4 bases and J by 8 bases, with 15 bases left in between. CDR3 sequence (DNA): TGCGCCAGCAGCCCGTCAGGGGTAGGAGAAAAACTGTTTTTT. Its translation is CASSPSGVGEKLFF.